These T cell receptor beta chains were read from a single sample in a study of TIL therapy for anti-PD-1-resistant metastatic lung cancer. The protocol was immunoSEQ multiplex PCR, while the TCRdb copy is restricted to in-frame clones and leaves out a portion. This sample yields around 55,000 clones, of which 75% to 90% are seen a single time; about 2.8% belongs to the top ten. The material sequenced was blood, taken at baseline. These receptor sequences come from a person aged 25 to 80 with non-small cell lung cancer. Both conserved end residues are part of each CDR3.

V: TRBV13; J: TRBJ2-7; CDR3: CASSLQGESYEQYF
V: TRBV6-5; J: TRBJ2-4; CDR3: CASLTGGSSKNIQYF
V: TRBV5-1; J: TRBJ1-2; CDR3: CASSTDRANYGYTF
V: TRBV5-1; J: TRBJ2-1; CDR3: CASSSLPDGNKYNEQFF
V: TRBV12-3/TRBV12-4; J: TRBJ1-5; CDR3: CASSPPGEQPQHF
V: TRBV7-7; J: TRBJ2-2; CDR3: CASSPGRTGELFF
V: TRBV9; J: TRBJ2-7; CDR3: CASSVRPSGNYEQYF
V: TRBV7-8; J: TRBJ1-2; CDR3: CASSPRTGPNYGYTF
V: TRBV7-8; J: TRBJ2-2; CDR3: CASRKTGTGATGELFF
V: TRBV3-1/TRBV3-2; J: TRBJ2-6; CDR3: CASSSPWANVLTF
V: TRBV5-4; J: TRBJ1-3; CDR3: CASSLQGSGNTIYF
V: TRBV6-5; J: TRBJ1-2; CDR3: CASRPADRTNYGYTF
V: TRBV28; J: TRBJ2-1; CDR3: CASSLGLAGGGEQFF
V: TRBV30; J: TRBJ2-3; CDR3: CAWSRNTDTQYF
V: TRBV7-9; J: TRBJ2-7; CDR3: CASSLENVAYEQYF
V: TRBV3-1/TRBV3-2; J: TRBJ1-6; CDR3: CASSPYRTGGSPLHF
V: TRBV4-1; J: TRBJ2-1; CDR3: CASSRGLAGLRGEQFF
V: TRBV4-3; J: TRBJ2-7; CDR3: CASSQVWSATSYEQYF
V: TRBV2; J: TRBJ1-6; CDR3: CASIRTENSPLHF
V: TRBV6-1; J: TRBJ1-6; CDR3: CASSEYGERSYNSPLHF
V: TRBV28; J: TRBJ1-4; CDR3: CASSLWDGRLFF
V: TRBV5-6; J: TRBJ1-6; CDR3: CASSSYNSPLHF